This passage covers 2 T cell receptor beta chains from one sample sequenced in a study of blood T cell repertoires in COVID-19. The assay was immunoSEQ multiplex PCR, and TCRdb's table has in-frame clones only and misses some. The sample records about 120,000 clones, more than 60% being singletons. Sequenced sample: peripheral blood. These receptors all stem from an older man with acute or convalescent COVID-19.

This clone was counted a single time. This chain connects TRBV7-2 to TRBJ2-1; possible D gene TRBD2, 6 bases. The V end was cut by 6 bases, the J end by 10 bases, with 16 bases between. Germline assignment: CDR1 SGHTA and CDR2 FQGNSA. CDR3 length: 13 residues. This CDR3 is CASRPSEGREQFF. The CDR3 DNA sequence: TGTGCCAGCAGACCTTCGGAGGGCCGGGAGCAGTTCTTC.

The V call is TRBV5-1, the J call TRBJ1-1; 7 bases align to TRBD1. The CDR3 has 15 residues. Trimming at V came to 4 bases and at J to 4 bases, leaving 10 bases not matched to a gene. In germline, CDR1 is SGHRS, CDR2 YFSETQ. CDR3 sequence: CASSPGTALPTEAFF. DNA for the CDR3: TGCGCCAGCAGCCCCGGGACAGCCCTCCCCACTGAAGCTTTCTTT.